These 9 T cell receptor beta chains came from one sample sequenced in a study of patients and donors after allogeneic stem cell transplantation. Using its own MiXCR run on the RT-PCR reads, TCRdb lists one record per CDR3 protein. The data hold approximately 160,000 distinct CDR3 sequences, with around 30% observed a single time. The source material was blood, either unsorted or a sorted T cell fraction (not recorded which). Receptor source: a human donor who was either an allogeneic HSCT recipient or a stem cell or donor lymphocyte infusion donor (not recorded which). It is not recorded whose cells these are; they may come from a transplant donor.

This chain uses TRBV7-9 with TRBJ2-5, with 10 bases that match TRBD1. Germline trimming cut 9 bases from V and 2 bases from J; bases unmatched to any gene: 9. The CDR3 is 15 residues long. Germline lookup yields CDR1 SEHNR and CDR2 FQNEAQ (reference sequence). The CDR3 DNA sequence: TGTGCCAGTAAACCGGGACAGGGGAGACAAGAGACCCAGTACTTC. Translated: CASKPGQGRQETQYF.

This clonotype has just a few counts. J is TRBJ1-1 and V is TRBV11-2, with TRBD1 matching 7 bases. J gave up 1 base and V 6 bases, and 14 bases lay outside the gene matches. This CDR3 is built from 17 residues. Germline V gene sequence: CDR1 SGHAT, CDR2 FQNNGV. CDR3 nucleotide sequence: TGTGCCAGCAGGAGATCAACAGGGGCGGAACGGAACACTGAAGCTTTCTTT. Translated, it gives CASRRSTGAERNTEAFF.

The gene calls are TRBV27 and TRBJ2-1, with TRBD1 identical over 9 bases. The CDR3 has 17 residues. From germline, CDR1 is MNHEY and CDR2 SMNVEV (reference sequence). The J segment lost 3 bases and the V segment lost 2 bases, leaving 8 bases of the junction unmatched. CDR3 in DNA: TGTGCCAGCAGTTTAAATACGGGGGACAGGGTCTACAATGAGCAGTTCTTC. Encoded protein: CASSLNTGDRVYNEQFF.

The V and J genes are TRBV19 and TRBJ1-5; D perhaps matches TRBD1 (6 bases). V lost 4 bases and J lost 11, with 12 bases in between. In germline, CDR1 is LNHDA, CDR2 SQIVND (reference sequence). The CDR3 covers 12 residues. The CDR3 sequence: CASSNNRVSQHF. The CDR3 DNA follows: TGTGCCAGTAGTAACAACAGGGTATCCCAGCATTTT. The complete variable domain, with remaining parts taken from reference TRBV19 and TRBJ1-5, reads DGGITQSPKYLFRKEGQNVTLSCEQNLNHDAMYWYRQDPGQGLRLIYYSQIVNDFQKGDIAEGYSVSREKKESFPLTVTSAQKNPTAFYLCASSNNRVSQHFGDGTRLSIL.

The rearrangement uses TRBV5-1 and TRBJ2-7; 9 positions match TRBD1. This CDR3 is 16 amino acids long. Germline V gene sequence: CDR1 SGHRS, CDR2 YFSETQ. After removal of 3 bases from V and 0 bases from J, the junction contained 7 bases not matched to a gene. The CDR3 coding sequence is TGCGCCAGCAGCTGGACCGGGACAGGGAACTCCTACGAGCAGTACTTC. This encodes CASSWTGTGNSYEQYF.

This chain links TRBV24-1 with TRBJ2-3, with a possible D match to TRBD1 (5 bases). The germline V gene has CDR1 KGHDR and CDR2 SFDVKD. The CDR3 has 15 residues. V was pared by 9 bases and J by 4 bases, with 19 bases between. The CDR3 protein is CATRPGQSDADTQYF. The CDR3 DNA sequence: TGTGCCACCCGTCCTGGACAATCAGACGCAGATACGCAGTATTTT.

This clonotype appeared a few times. V is TRBV7-3 and J is TRBJ1-6, with no clear D. Trimming pared 2 bases from V and 5 bases from J, leaving 7 bases between. From germline, CDR1 is SGHTA and CDR2 FQGTGA. This CDR3 has 14 residues. CDR3 coding DNA: TGTGCCAGCAGCTTAGGGGTCCATAATTCACCCCTCCACTTT. Translated: CASSLGVHNSPLHF.

The chain is built from TRBV18 and TRBJ1-2; D ambiguous. Germline-derived CDR1 and CDR2 are KGHSH and LQKENI. The V end was cut by 2 bases, the J end by 2 bases, with 15 bases between. The CDR3 length is 16 residues. DNA for the CDR3: TGTGCCAGCTCACCAACTTCGGATGCCCAAAACTATGGCTACACCTTC. Amino acids: CASSPTSDAQNYGYTF.

This clonotype was detected many times. This sequence joins TRBV5-1 and TRBJ2-7, with D possibly matching TRBD1 (6 bases). This CDR3 comprises 15 residues. Germline V CDR1 and CDR2: SGHRS, YFSETQ. V was pared by 4 bases and J by 2 bases, with 16 bases between. CDR3 sequence reads: CASSPDRSVTYEQYF. CDR3 in DNA: TGCGCCAGCAGCCCCGACAGGTCGGTGACCTACGAGCAGTACTTC. The complete variable domain, with remaining parts taken from reference TRBV5-1 and TRBJ2-7, reads KAGVTQTPRYLIKTRGQQVTLSCSPISGHRSVSWYQQTPGQGLQFLFEYFSETQRNKGNFPGRFSGRQFSNSRSEMNVSTLELGDSALYLCASSPDRSVTYEQYFGPGTRLTVT.